One and the same sample provided the 16 T cell receptor beta chains below, sequenced in a study of early stage breast cancer tumors (dated by TCRdb to about 2017). The library was prepared using the immunoSEQ multiplex PCR assay. This is the immuneACCESS table as TCRdb keeps it, with only in-frame sequences that have V and J called. A part of the clones is gone; compared with another copy, unresolved V genes explain less than half, and the rest is unexplained. The sample has 6,500 to 8,000 clones on record, around 69% of them singletons. The ten largest clones capture 13% of the sample. The sequenced material came from normal breast tissue next to the tumor. These receptors all stem from a person aged 50-59 years with breast cancer.

This chain joins TRBV5-1 and TRBJ2-1; D is unclear. The V and J ends lost 0 bases and 7 bases respectively, with 20 bases between them. The germline V gene encodes CDR1 SGHRS and CDR2 YFSETQ. The CDR3 is 17 residues long. The CDR3 sequence is CASSLAGSTTLLNEQFF. CDR3 DNA sequence: TGCGCCAGCAGCTTGGCTGGATCTACTACACTTTTGAATGAGCAGTTCTTC.

There are a few counts of this clone. The V gene is TRBV11-2, the J gene TRBJ2-3; 9 bases are a match to TRBD2. CDR1 and CDR2 (germline): SGHAT, FQNNGV. The CDR3 runs 16 residues. The J segment lost 0 bases and the V segment lost 2 bases, leaving 3 bases of the junction unmatched. CDR3 loop: CASSLRSGRSTDTQYF. DNA of the CDR3: TGTGCCAGCAGCTTAAGGAGCGGGAGGAGCACAGATACGCAGTATTTT.

The chain recombines TRBV7-2 with TRBJ2-7, with unresolved D. The CDR3 length is 15 residues. Germline V gene sequence: CDR1 SGHTA, CDR2 FQGNSA. V was shortened by 3 bases and J by 0 bases, with 12 bases between the two germline ends. This chain's CDR3 is CASSLAFGSSYEQYF. The DNA for the CDR3 is TGTGCCAGCAGCTTGGCCTTTGGAAGCTCCTACGAGCAGTACTTC.

This clone was seen more than once but under ten times. The rearrangement links TRBV20-1 to TRBJ1-1; unclear D gene. CDR3 size: 11 residues. Trimming shortened V by 6 bases and J by 11 bases, and 16 bases separated the two germline ends. Germline V gives CDR1 DFQATT, CDR2 SNEGSKA (reference sequence). This CDR3 is CSATGADEAFF. CDR3 sequence (DNA): TGCAGTGCAACGGGAGCGGATGAGGCTTTCTTT.

This clone was found a few times. V usage is TRBV6-5 and J usage is TRBJ2-1; 14 bases map to TRBD2. The CDR3 has 14 amino acids. Germline loops: CDR1 MNHEY, CDR2 SVGAGI. V gave up 5 bases and J gave up 7 bases; unmatched junction bases: 1. In nucleotides, the CDR3 is TGTGCCAGCAGTAGGACTAGCGGGAGGAATGAGCAGTTCTTC. Residues: CASSRTSGRNEQFF.

The chain recombines TRBV5-6 with TRBJ2-2; D may correspond to TRBD1 or TRBD2 (5 bases each). V lost 3 bases, J lost 5 bases, and 5 bases lay in between. The CDR3 runs to 12 residues. Germline values: CDR1 SGHDT, CDR2 YYEEEE. This CDR3 is CASSWGTGELFF. In DNA form, the CDR3 reads TGTGCCAGCAGCTGGGGGACCGGGGAGCTGTTTTTT.

This clone appeared a few times. This rearrangement joins TRBV7-2 to TRBJ1-1, with a tentative D call TRBD1 (5 bases). The CDR3 covers 18 residues. Germline V lookup: CDR1 SGHTA, CDR2 FQGNSA. Trimming took off 1 base at V and 0 bases at J, with 18 bases between the two ends. DNA of the CDR3: TGTGCCAGCAGCTTAGGTGCGACAGCAGCCTTCATGAACACTGAAGCTTTCTTT. Translating gives CASSLGATAAFMNTEAFF.

Within the sample, this clone is medium-sized (0.01 to 0.1%). The chain joins TRBV6-9 to TRBJ2-3; maybe TRBD2 (6 bases). CDR1 and CDR2 (germline): MNHGY, SVAAGI. The CDR3 extends over 17 amino acids. The V and J ends lost 8 bases and 2 bases respectively, with 23 bases between them. In DNA form, the CDR3 reads TGTGCCAGCCTATCCTTGTGGAGGGACTCTCTCACAGATACGCAGTATTTT. Its translation: CASLSLWRDSLTDTQYF.

V is TRBV7-2 and J is TRBJ2-2; 8 bases match TRBD2. Germline lookup yields CDR1 SGHTA and CDR2 FQGNSA. This CDR3 has 17 amino acids. The J segment lost 5 bases and the V segment lost 1 base, leaving 9 bases of the junction unmatched. In nucleotides, the CDR3 is TGTGCCAGCAGCTTAGTAGCGGGAAGGGTGGGGACCGGGGAGCTGTTTTTT. It yields the protein CASSLVAGRVGTGELFF.

In regard to this clone: Other DNA variants within this sample encode the same CDR3. The gene calls are TRBV5-1 and TRBJ2-7; TRBD1 matches 7 bases. Looked up from germline, CDR1 is SGHRS and CDR2 is YFSETQ. The ends lost 4 bases at V and 2 bases at J; junction bases unmatched: 6. This CDR3 comprises 14 residues. CDR3 coding DNA: TGCGCCAGCAGCCCGACAGGGCAGGCCTACGAGCAGTACTTC. Translating gives CASSPTGQAYEQYF.

V is TRBV7-8 and J is TRBJ2-1, with D perhaps matching TRBD1 (6 bases). The CDR3 length is 13 residues. The V gene's germline CDR1 is SGHVS and CDR2 FQNEAQ. The V end lost 7 bases, the J end lost 8 bases, and 15 bases lay between the germline ends. CDR3 protein: CASTLTGFDEQFF. DNA of the CDR3: TGTGCCAGCACGCTAACAGGGTTCGATGAGCAGTTCTTC.

This clone was observed a single time. This chain links TRBV5-1 with TRBJ2-6; possible D gene TRBD1, 5 bases. Trimming shortened V by 1 base and J by 4 bases, and 9 bases separated the two germline ends. CDR1 is SGHRS, CDR2 YFSETQ, per germline. This CDR3 has 15 amino acids. This CDR3 reads CASSLQAGGANVLTF. The CDR3 bases are TGCGCCAGCAGCTTGCAGGCAGGGGGGGCCAACGTCCTGACTTTC.

The chain combines TRBV7-3 with TRBJ2-7; 7 bases line up with TRBD2. The CDR3 runs to 15 residues. Trimming at V came to 5 bases and at J to 4 bases, leaving 11 bases not matched to a gene. The germline V gene has CDR1 SGHTA and CDR2 FQGTGA. The DNA of the CDR3 is TGTGCCAGCAGCCGGGGGGTCGGCGAGGGGTACGAGCAGTACTTC. This translates into CASSRGVGEGYEQYF.

The gene calls are TRBV30 and TRBJ2-1; D tentatively fits TRBD1 or TRBD2 (6 bases each). V was trimmed by 2 bases and J by 4 bases, leaving 12 bases between them. This CDR3 has 14 residues. Germline V gene data show CDR1 as GTSNPN and CDR2 as SVGIG (reference sequence). In DNA, the CDR3 is TGTGCCTGGAGTTCGGGGGCGGGGTACAATGAGCAGTTCTTC. Translated: CAWSSGAGYNEQFF.

This clone was detected a few times. The chain recombines TRBV6-5 with TRBJ2-2; 9 nucleotides line up with TRBD2. Germline values: CDR1 MNHEY, CDR2 SVGAGI. V lost 4 bases to trimming and J lost 2 bases; unmatched junction nucleotides: 5. The CDR3 has 16 amino acids. The CDR3 nucleotides read TGTGCCAGCAGTTTGGGACTAGCACAAAACACCGGGGAGCTGTTTTTT. Translating gives CASSLGLAQNTGELFF.

The rearrangement joins TRBV4-2 to TRBJ2-2; a possible D gene is TRBD1 (6 bases). Trimming cost V 1 base and J 4 bases, with 10 bases left between them. There are 15 residues in the CDR3. Per germline, CDR1 LGHNA and CDR2 YNFKEQ. The CDR3 loop is CASSQGTERTGELFF. CDR3 coding DNA: TGTGCCAGCAGCCAAGGGACAGAGCGCACCGGGGAGCTGTTTTTT.